Below, 8 T cell receptor beta chains from the same sample are listed, as sequenced in a study of T cell repertoires in cytomegalovirus infection. MiXCR, run by TCRdb on the reads, gives a single entry per CDR3 protein. The sample yields fewer than 850,000 distinct CDR3 sequences, almost 30% seen once. Their cognate antigens are unknown. This sample comprised cultured CD8+ T cells from PBMCs, obtained from culture after CMV antigen stimulation. The receptors stem from a human donor in good health (CMV status not recorded). Some clones in this sample may be carry-over from other donors' samples.

This chain connects TRBV12-3 or TRBV12-4 to TRBJ1-1; possibly TRBD1 for D (6 bases). The V gene lost 4 bases and the J gene lost 3 bases, with 15 bases spanning the gap. The CDR3 has 15 residues. DNA for the CDR3: TGTGCCAGCAGTTCAGCCGGGGGGCAGGACACTGAAGCTTTCTTT. Its translation: CASSSAGGQDTEAFF.

The chain employs TRBV2 and TRBJ1-1; D ambiguous. Germline CDR1 SNHLY, CDR2 FYNNEI. Trimming took 8 bases from V and 7 from J, leaving 8 bases between them. The CDR3 is 10 residues long. CDR3 region: CASHGYEAFF. In DNA, the CDR3 is TGTGCCAGCCACGGCTATGAAGCTTTCTTT.

The chain uses TRBV7-9 and TRBJ2-1, with unresolved D. Germline V gene sequence: CDR1 SEHNR, CDR2 FQNEAQ (reference sequence). The V and J ends lost 5 bases and 7 bases respectively, with 9 bases between them. The CDR3 has 12 amino acids. As DNA, the CDR3 is TGTGCCAGCAGCACTCAGAGGAATGAGCAGTTCTTC. Protein: CASSTQRNEQFF.

The J gene is TRBJ2-7, the V gene TRBV7-9; 9 nucleotides align to TRBD1. With 5 bases clipped from V and 5 bases from J, the junction kept 10 bases outside the gene matches. There are 15 residues in the CDR3. Germline CDR1 is SEHNR and CDR2 is FQNEAQ (reference sequence). Here the CDR3 reads CASSVTGTGTHEQYV. The CDR3 bases are TGTGCCAGCAGCGTCACCGGGACAGGGACTCACGAGCAGTACGTC.

The chain employs TRBV5-1 and TRBJ2-1; maybe TRBD1 (6 bases). Germline V gives CDR1 SGHRS, CDR2 YFSETQ. V lost 4 bases and J lost 8, with 28 bases in between. The CDR3 covers 18 residues. CDR3 nucleotides: TGCGCCAGCAGCCTATATATCGGCAACGACCTACAGGGAGATGAGCAGTTCTTC. Amino acid sequence: CASSLYIGNDLQGDEQFF.

This clonotype was counted only a few times. The CDR3 loop is CASSGGRDEQFF. The CDR3 nucleotides are TGTGCCAGCAGTGGAGGGAGGGATGAGCAGTTCTTC. This chain links TRBV2 with TRBJ2-1, with 7 bases that match TRBD2. The CDR3 extends over 12 amino acids. J lost 8 bases, V lost 4 bases, and 2 bases had no gene match. CDR1 is SNHLY and CDR2 is FYNNEI in the germline V gene.

The chain combines TRBV14 with TRBJ2-7, with D possibly being TRBD2 (5 bases). The CDR3 contains 13 residues. V lost 1 base and J lost 4, with 8 bases in between. Germline CDR1 reads SGHDN; CDR2 reads FVKESK. The DNA for the CDR3 is TGTGCCAGCAGCCAAGTCGAGGGTTACGAGCAGTACTTC. Encoded protein: CASSQVEGYEQYF.

There are a few counts of this clonotype. The chain couples TRBV28 to TRBJ2-2; D unresolved. This CDR3 has 12 amino acids. V lost 7 bases, J lost 7 bases, and 10 bases lay in between. The germline V gene encodes CDR1 MDHEN and CDR2 SYDVKM. This chain's CDR3 is CASTWTGGELFF. The CDR3 DNA follows: TGTGCCAGCACCTGGACCGGCGGGGAGCTGTTTTTT.